The 13 T cell receptor beta chains presented below share a single source sample, sequenced in a study of cytomegalovirus exposure and HLA in healthy donors. The study ran its PCR with 60 Vbeta and 13 Jbeta primers. Some clones are missing from TCRdb's copy, which holds only in-frame ones; the method was immunoSEQ multiplex PCR. Of 130,000 or so clones listed, about 79% were seen once; the top ten hold 2.5% to 3.5%. Sequenced input: PBMCs. The receptors were gathered from a woman between 18 and 29 years old in good health and CMV-seropositive.

The V gene is TRBV13, the J gene TRBJ1-1; no firm D call. The V end lost 0 bases, the J end lost 5 bases, and 13 bases lay between the germline ends. Germline CDR1 reads PRHDT; CDR2 reads FYEKMQ (reference sequence). This CDR3 is 15 amino acids long. The CDR3: CASSLGQGGKTEAFF. CDR3 nucleotides: TGTGCCAGCAGCTTAGGCCAAGGAGGGAAGACTGAAGCTTTCTTT.

The V and J genes are TRBV6-1 and TRBJ2-5; 10 bases align to TRBD2. TRBJ2-7 explains the end of the DNA better; the J call may be wrong. The CDR3 sequence is 15 residues long. CDR1 and CDR2 from the germline V gene are MNHNS and SASEGT. In DNA, the CDR3 is TGTGCCAGCGAAAGCGGGGGGGCCAAAGCTTACGAGCAGTACTTC. Protein: CASESGGAKAYEQYF.

This chain joins TRBV18 and TRBJ2-3; 10 bases agree with TRBD2. Germline V gene sequence: CDR1 KGHSH, CDR2 LQKENI. The CDR3 extends over 14 amino acids. After removal of 5 bases from V and 6 bases from J, the junction contained 5 bases not matched to a gene. CDR3 sequence: CASSSLAGADTQYF. In DNA, the CDR3 is TGTGCCAGCTCATCCCTAGCGGGGGCGGATACGCAGTATTTT.

This clone was counted between two and nine times. The J gene is TRBJ1-2, the V gene TRBV2, with a weak D call TRBD1 (5 bases). CDR1 SNHLY and CDR2 FYNNEI come from the germline V gene. V was cut by 4 bases and J by 6 bases, with 12 bases left in between. This CDR3 is 13 amino acids long. CDR3: CASSGTSSDGYTF. Here the CDR3 DNA reads TGTGCCAGCAGTGGGACATCAAGCGATGGCTACACCTTC. Full variable domain (outside the CDR3, taken from reference TRBV2 and TRBJ1-2): EPEVTQTPSHQVTQMGQEVILRCVPISNHLYFYWYRQILGQKVEFLVSFYNNEISEKSEIFDDQFSVERPDGSNFTLKIRSTKLEDSAMYFCASSGTSSDGYTFGSGTRLTVV.

Points on this clone: The junction shows a germline mismatch at one end, possibly a read error. Other DNA sequences in this specimen translate into the identical CDR3. CDR3 DNA: TGCGCCAGTAGCTTGGAGGGAGCCGCTATTTATGGCTACACCTTC. It codes for CASSLEGAAIYGYTF. The chain employs TRBV5-1 and TRBJ1-2; D is ambiguous. Germline V gene sequence: CDR1 SGHRS, CDR2 YFSETQ. The CDR3 is made up of 15 amino acids.

The gene calls are TRBV6-1 and TRBJ2-3, with a weak D call TRBD2 (5 bases). V gave up 8 bases and J gave up 4 bases, with 16 bases separating them. Germline lookup yields CDR1 MNHNS and CDR2 SASEGT. This CDR3 has 14 amino acids. CDR3 amino acids: CASRITSTPDTQYF. CDR3 in DNA: TGTGCCAGCCGTATTACTAGTACCCCAGATACGCAGTATTTT.

This clone was observed a handful of times. V is TRBV4-1 and J is TRBJ1-4; the D gene is possibly TRBD1 (5 bases). The germline V and J ends were trimmed by 2 bases and 1 base, with 14 bases remaining between them. The CDR3 spans 17 residues. Germline V CDR1 and CDR2: MGHRA, YSYEKL. The CDR3 sequence is CASSQRALGVTNEKLFF. As DNA, the CDR3 is TGCGCCAGCAGCCAAAGGGCTTTAGGGGTAACTAATGAAAAACTGTTTTTT.

The chain carries TRBV5-1 and TRBJ2-7; the match to TRBD2 covers 10 bases. The germline V gene encodes CDR1 SGHRS and CDR2 YFSETQ. J was trimmed by 2 bases and V by 0 bases; bases with no gene match: 5. The CDR3 consists of 16 residues. The CDR3 sequence is CASSLVGSGGAYEQYF. In DNA, the CDR3 is TGCGCCAGCAGCTTGGTAGGAAGCGGGGGGGCCTACGAGCAGTACTTC.

The chain carries TRBV19 and TRBJ2-5, with TRBD2 matching over 7 bases. V was clipped by 1 base and J by 2 bases; unmatched bases: 7. The CDR3 runs 16 residues. The germline gives CDR1 LNHDA, CDR2 SQIVND (reference sequence). The CDR3 here is CASSIAGTKKQETQYF. The CDR3 nucleotides read TGTGCCAGTAGTATAGCGGGGACTAAGAAACAAGAGACCCAGTACTTC.

The chain links TRBV7-9 to TRBJ1-2; 9 positions match TRBD1. Trimming took 1 base from V and 2 from J; bases not matched to a gene: 11. Per germline, CDR1 SEHNR and CDR2 FQNEAQ (reference sequence). The CDR3 loop spans 18 amino acids. The chain's CDR3 is CASSLVGTGLMFNYGYTF. For the CDR3, the DNA is TGTGCCAGCAGCTTAGTAGGGACAGGGCTCATGTTCAACTATGGCTACACCTTC.

The table lists this clone with a count of one. The chain links TRBV25-1 to TRBJ2-7; 8 nucleotides agree with TRBD2. Germline V gene sequence: CDR1 MGHDK, CDR2 SYGVNS. The CDR3 covers 16 residues. The J segment lost 7 bases and the V segment lost 6 bases, leaving 17 bases of the junction unmatched. The CDR3 nucleotides are TGTGCCAGCAGCCTCGATAGGGGACCGGGGGGGGAAGAGCAGTACTTC. Its protein product is CASSLDRGPGGEEQYF.

The chain couples TRBV6-5 to TRBJ1-1, with TRBD1 matching 7 bases. Germline-derived CDR1 and CDR2 are MNHEY and SVGAGI. The CDR3 length is 15 residues. V lost 2 bases and J lost 0; bases outside the gene matches: 3. The DNA of the CDR3 is TGTGCCAGCAGTTACCAACAGGGGATGAACACTGAAGCTTTCTTT. Protein sequence: CASSYQQGMNTEAFF.

The chain joins TRBV5-4 to TRBJ2-5; 9 nucleotides match TRBD1. Germline values: CDR1 SGHNT, CDR2 YYREEE (reference sequence). The CDR3 is made up of 16 amino acids. Trimming took 0 bases from V and 4 from J; bases not matched to a gene: 7. Here the CDR3 DNA reads TGTGCCAGCAGCTTGGGGGGACAGGGTCCGGGAGAGACCCAGTACTTC. Its translation is CASSLGGQGPGETQYF.